The entry that follows covers one TCR beta chain sequence. The data originate from a study of blood T cell repertoires in COVID-19. Study summary: COVID-19 samples, acute and convalescent, were from the United States, Italy and Spain. The analysed material was cDNA or gDNA that came from T cells, B-cell-depleted T cells, or PBMCs.

Authors' methods: Reference gene primer amplification gave nucleated cell count estimates. Clones were sequenced by immunoSEQ multiplex PCR, and TCRdb holds only the in-frame ones, with some missing. D and trimming come from the DNA, and the V and J calls and clone size come from that table. The sample carries over 200,000 clones, 80% to 90% recorded once. The sequenced material came from peripheral blood. The receptor was derived from a woman between 50 and 59 years old with acute or convalescent COVID-19.

DNA of the CDR3: TGTGCCAGCAGTGAGGAGACTGCAAATTCACCCCTCCACTTT. It specifies CASSEETANSPLHF. The V gene is TRBV2, the J gene TRBJ1-6; D uncertain. Germline values: CDR1 SNHLY, CDR2 FYNNEI. V gave up 3 bases and J gave up 7 bases, with 10 bases separating them. The CDR3 is 14 residues long.